These 27 T cell receptor beta chains share one sample of origin, sequenced in a study of blood T cell dynamics during melanoma immunotherapy. Using immunoSEQ multiplex PCR, the repertoire was profiled, and TCRdb retains in-frame clones only, with some absent. The repertoire consists of some 15,000 clones, with more than 75% occurring once and the leading ten covering about 6.6%. As for time point: pre-treatment baseline. Sample: blood, taken from a patient treated with checkpoint blockade. Every receptor here comes from a human donor with melanoma.

The rearrangement joins TRBV19 to TRBJ2-2; 12 bases fit TRBD2. The junction had 7 bases not matched to a gene; V was cut back by 4 bases and J by 4 bases. Per germline, CDR1 LNHDA and CDR2 SQIVND (reference sequence). CDR3 length: 17 amino acids. CDR3 protein: CASSTPSGGARTGELFF. The CDR3 DNA reads as TGTGCCAGTAGTACACCTAGCGGGGGGGCCCGCACCGGGGAGCTGTTTTTT.

The chain carries TRBV6-1 and TRBJ1-2; 9 nucleotides match TRBD1. The CDR3 covers 14 residues. Germline assignment: CDR1 MNHNS and CDR2 SASEGT. Trimming took 5 bases from V and 3 from J; bases not matched to a gene: 4. CDR3 nucleotide sequence: TGTGCCAGCAGTCTCAGGACAGGGGACTATGGCTACACCTTC. Translation gives CASSLRTGDYGYTF.

This chain links TRBV16 with TRBJ1-1; D perhaps matches TRBD1 (6 bases). V was trimmed by 0 bases and J by 7 bases, leaving 12 bases between them. The CDR3 totals 14 residues. Germline V gene data show CDR1 as KGHSY and CDR2 as FQNENV. This CDR3 is CASSQSLQGNEAFF. CDR3 sequence (DNA): TGTGCCAGCAGCCAATCACTCCAGGGGAATGAAGCTTTCTTT.

V usage is TRBV14 and J usage is TRBJ2-3; 7 bases map to TRBD2. Germline values: CDR1 SGHDN, CDR2 FVKESK. The J segment lost 0 bases and the V segment lost 0 bases, leaving 6 bases of the junction unmatched. CDR3 length equals 17 residues. The CDR3 region is CASSQDRRGRSTDTQYF. The CDR3 bases are TGTGCCAGCAGCCAAGATCGGCGGGGGAGAAGCACAGATACGCAGTATTTT.

The rearrangement joins TRBV9 to TRBJ2-5; the D gene could be TRBD1 or TRBD2 (6 bases each). V lost 0 bases and J 4 bases, leaving 10 bases between the germline ends. The CDR3 is made up of 14 amino acids. Germline CDR1 is SGDLS and CDR2 is YYNGEE. CDR3 protein: CASSVGGARETQYF. The CDR3 coding sequence is TGTGCCAGCAGCGTAGGGGGGGCGCGAGAGACCCAGTACTTC.

The J gene is TRBJ1-2, the V gene TRBV5-1; D unresolved. This CDR3 is 12 amino acids long. Looked up from germline, CDR1 is SGHRS and CDR2 is YFSETQ. V dropped 5 bases and J dropped 5 bases, with 10 bases sitting between them. The CDR3: CASSSTDYGYTF. Here the CDR3 DNA reads TGCGCCAGCAGTTCGACCGATTATGGCTACACCTTC. Drawing the rest from reference TRBV5-1 and TRBJ1-2, the complete variable domain is KAGVTQTPRYLIKTRGQQVTLSCSPISGHRSVSWYQQTPGQGLQFLFEYFSETQRNKGNFPGRFSGRQFSNSRSEMNVSTLELGDSALYLCASSSTDYGYTFGSGTRLTVV.

This sequence joins TRBV5-1 and TRBJ1-5; D uncertain. Between the trimmed V and J ends, which lost 4 bases and 4 bases, there was a span of 12 bases. The CDR3 extends over 14 amino acids. Germline CDR1 is SGHRS and CDR2 is YFSETQ. CDR3 residues: CASSPSGPNQPQHF. CDR3 coding DNA: TGCGCCAGCAGCCCCTCAGGACCAAATCAGCCCCAGCATTTT.

This sequence joins TRBV30 and TRBJ2-3, with D uncertain. V was clipped by 1 base and J by 6 bases, with 11 bases between them. In germline, CDR1 is GTSNPN, CDR2 SVGIG (reference sequence). This CDR3 region has 13 residues. In nucleotides, the CDR3 is TGTGCCTGGAGTGGGTTAGCCTCGGATACGCAGTATTTT. Protein: CAWSGLASDTQYF.

This clone occurred a few times. This rearrangement joins TRBV19 to TRBJ1-2, with a weak D call TRBD1 (6 bases). Germline CDR1 is LNHDA and CDR2 is SQIVND (reference sequence). Trimming stripped 3 bases from V and 7 bases from J, with 12 bases between. This CDR3 comprises 13 residues. For the CDR3, the DNA is TGTGCCAGTAGTATGTTACAGGGATCTGGCTACACCTTC. This translates into CASSMLQGSGYTF.

The chain uses TRBV4-2 and TRBJ2-3, with a weak D call TRBD2 (5 bases). CDR1 and CDR2 (germline): LGHNA, YNFKEQ. The V end lost 0 bases, the J end lost 4 bases, and 23 bases lay between the germline ends. This CDR3 has 19 amino acids. DNA for the CDR3: TGTGCCAGCAGCCAAGATCCCTTAGGCACTTCCTCGAGGGCAGATACGCAGTATTTT. Its translation is CASSQDPLGTSSRADTQYF.

This clone was observed once. The chain combines TRBV27 with TRBJ2-5; D is unclear. The better agreement between TRBJ2-7 and the DNA end casts doubt on the J call. CDR3 length equals 15 residues. CDR1 is MNHEY and CDR2 is SMNVEV in the germline V gene (reference sequence). CDR3 loop: CASRSGPTDLNEQYF. CDR3 in DNA: TGTGCCAGCAGGTCCGGGCCGACCGATCTCAACGAGCAGTACTTC.

V and J are TRBV21-1 and TRBJ1-6. TRBV21-1 is assigned pseudogene status. This CDR3 contains 18 residues. Here the CDR3 reads CASSARRRASSYNSPLHF. The CDR3 DNA is TGTGCCAGCAGCGCCCGACGGCGCGCGAGCTCCTATAATTCACCCCTCCACTTT.

This clone was observed a single time. One end of the junction fails to match germline, which may point to a read error. V and J are TRBV2 and TRBJ1-5; D is ambiguous. CDR3 length equals 14 residues. CDR1 SNHLY and CDR2 FYNNEI come from the germline V gene. The CDR3 DNA sequence: TGTGCCAGCAGCGAAGAGACAAACAATCAGCCCCAGCATTTT. Its translation is CASSEETNNQPQHF. Based on the CDR3 plus reference TRBV2 and TRBJ1-5, the full variable domain is EPEVTQTPSHQVTQMGQEVILRCVPISNHLYFYWYRQILGQKVEFLVSFYNNEISEKSEIFDDQFSVERPDGSNFTLKIRSTKLEDSAMYFCASSEETNNQPQHFGDGTRLSIL.

The V call is TRBV6-1, the J call TRBJ1-2; D call uncertain. Between the trimmed V and J ends, which lost 9 bases and 8 bases, there was a span of 22 bases. Per germline, CDR1 MNHNS and CDR2 SASEGT. This CDR3 has 14 residues. This CDR3 reads CASTMGQSYRGYTF. The CDR3 nucleotides are TGTGCCAGTACAATGGGCCAGAGTTACCGCGGCTACACCTTC.

This clone was detected a few times. The chain links TRBV19 to TRBJ1-2; 7 bases are a match to TRBD1. Germline CDR1 and CDR2: LNHDA and SQIVND (reference sequence). This CDR3 contains 14 residues. The trim removed 7 bases at V and 2 bases at J, leaving 7 bases unmatched. The CDR3 loop is CASTSTGANYGYTF. The CDR3 DNA reads as TGTGCCAGTACCTCAACAGGGGCCAACTATGGCTACACCTTC.

This clone was seen once. This chain's CDR3 is CASQARGSGRGGLLNEKLFF. The CDR3 nucleotides read TGCGCCAGCCAAGCTCGGGGGTCCGGGCGCGGGGGGCTTCTTAATGAAAAACTGTTTTTT. V usage is TRBV5-1 and J usage is TRBJ1-4; tentative D call: TRBD1 (6 bases). Germline CDR1 SGHRS, CDR2 YFSETQ. V lost 7 bases to trimming and J lost 4 bases, with 32 bases between them. The CDR3 is made up of 20 amino acids.

The chain has TRBV7-2 and TRBJ2-3; D remains ambiguous. Germline V gene lookup returns CDR1 SGHTA and CDR2 FQGNSA. Deletions cut 3 bases from V and 0 bases from J, with 10 bases between. There are 15 residues in the CDR3. In DNA, the CDR3 is TGTGCCAGCAGCTTGGCGGTTGGGAGCACAGATACGCAGTATTTT. Its translation is CASSLAVGSTDTQYF. The full variable domain, its missing parts supplied by reference TRBV7-2 and TRBJ2-3, is GAGVSQSPSNKVTEKGKDVELRCDPISGHTALYWYRQSLGQGLEFLIYFQGNSAPDKSGLPSDRFSAERTGGSVSTLTIQRTQQEDSAVYLCASSLAVGSTDTQYFGPGTRLTVL.

The rearrangement uses TRBV7-9 and TRBJ1-1; D gene unclear. CDR1 and CDR2 (germline): SEHNR, FQNEAQ (reference sequence). Trimming cost V 2 bases and J 10 bases, with 14 bases left between them. The CDR3 has 13 residues. The CDR3 bases are TGTGCCAGCAGCTTATTATCACGAATTGGAGCTTTCTTT. Encoded protein: CASSLLSRIGAFF.

CDR3 DNA: TGTGCCACCCGAGGGCAAACAGGGGGGAACACTGAAGCTTTCTTT. Its translation is CATRGQTGGNTEAFF. The V call is TRBV10-3, the J call TRBJ1-1; 8 bases map to TRBD1. The V segment lost 10 bases and the J segment 1 base; nucleotides outside the gene matches: 11. The CDR3 is 15 residues long. Germline-derived CDR1 and CDR2 are ENHRY and SYGVKD.

This clone was detected a few times. V usage is TRBV7-8 and J usage is TRBJ1-1, with D perhaps TRBD1 (6 bases). This CDR3 is built from 14 residues. Germline V gives CDR1 SGHVS, CDR2 FQNEAQ. The germline V and J ends were trimmed by 1 base and 6 bases, with 12 bases remaining between them. The CDR3 DNA is TGTGCCAGCAGCTTAGAGCGGGGGCGCCCTGAAGCTTTCTTT. As protein: CASSLERGRPEAFF.

The rearrangement joins TRBV27 to TRBJ1-1; D is undetermined. Trimming shortened V by 3 bases and J by 5 bases, and 16 bases separated the two germline ends. Germline CDR1 reads MNHEY; CDR2 reads SMNVEV (reference sequence). The CDR3 runs to 15 residues. The CDR3, as DNA: TGTGCCAGCAGTTTGAAGCGACCCGAGGGTACTGAAGCTTTCTTT. The encoded protein is CASSLKRPEGTEAFF.

V gene TRBV10-3 combines with J gene TRBJ2-3; D uncertain. The CDR3 has 12 residues. Germline V gives CDR1 ENHRY, CDR2 SYGVKD. The V end lost 3 bases, the J end lost 3 bases, and 4 bases lay between the germline ends. For the CDR3, the DNA is TGTGCCATCAGTGATGCGACAGATACGCAGTATTTT. This encodes CAISDATDTQYF.

With regard to this clone: Sequence at one end of the junction differs from germline and may be a read error. The rearrangement joins TRBV5-1 to TRBJ1-5; unclear D gene. Germline V gene data show CDR1 as SGHRS and CDR2 as YFSETQ. The CDR3 totals 13 residues. The CDR3 coding sequence is TGCGCCAACAGCTTGGCTGGCGATCAGCCCCAGCATTTT. This sequence encodes CANSLAGDQPQHF.

V gene TRBV7-9 combines with J gene TRBJ1-4; a possible D gene is TRBD1 (5 bases). With 5 bases removed from V and 14 bases from J, the gap between germline ends came to 21 bases. There are 14 residues in the CDR3. Looked up from germline, CDR1 is SEHNR and CDR2 is FQNEAQ (reference sequence). The CDR3 DNA reads as TGTGCCAGCAGCCCCGGGACGCATACCTCATGGCTGTTTTTT. It yields the protein CASSPGTHTSWLFF.

The chain joins TRBV10-3 to TRBJ2-7; 7 bases map to TRBD1. Germline V CDR1 and CDR2: ENHRY, SYGVKD. The CDR3 is 14 amino acids. The J segment lost 1 base and the V segment lost 2 bases, leaving 2 bases of the junction unmatched. CDR3 sequence reads: CAISEVTGSYEQYF. The CDR3 bases are TGTGCCATCAGTGAGGTGACAGGGTCCTACGAGCAGTACTTC.

The table lists this clone with a count of one. The chain couples TRBV7-2 to TRBJ1-1; TRBD1 matches 9 bases. Germline loops: CDR1 SGHTA, CDR2 FQGNSA. With V trimmed by 3 bases and J by 5 bases, 4 bases remained unmatched. The CDR3 spans 14 residues. CDR3 region: CASSLFDRGTEAFF. CDR3 DNA sequence: TGTGCCAGCAGCTTGTTCGACAGGGGGACTGAAGCTTTCTTT.

The chain recombines TRBV5-1 with TRBJ2-5; 9 nucleotides agree with TRBD1. The J call may be mistaken, given a closer DNA end match to TRBJ2-7. CDR1 and CDR2 from the germline V gene are SGHRS and YFSETQ. CDR3 length: 14 amino acids. The CDR3 is CASRSGTGTYEQYF. CDR3 coding DNA: TGCGCCAGCAGGTCCGGGACAGGGACCTACGAGCAGTACTTC.